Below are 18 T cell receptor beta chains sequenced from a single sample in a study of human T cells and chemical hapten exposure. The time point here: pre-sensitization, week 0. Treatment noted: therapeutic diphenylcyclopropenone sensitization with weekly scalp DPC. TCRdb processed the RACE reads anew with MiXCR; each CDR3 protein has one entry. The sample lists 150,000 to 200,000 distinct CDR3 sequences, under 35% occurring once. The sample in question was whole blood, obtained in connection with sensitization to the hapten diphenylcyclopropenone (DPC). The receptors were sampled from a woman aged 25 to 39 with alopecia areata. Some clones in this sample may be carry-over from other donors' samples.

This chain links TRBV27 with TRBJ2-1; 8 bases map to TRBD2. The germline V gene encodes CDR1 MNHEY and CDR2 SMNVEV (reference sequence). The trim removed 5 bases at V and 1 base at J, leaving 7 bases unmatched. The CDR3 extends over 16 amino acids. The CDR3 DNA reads TGTGCCAGCAGTCGGTCGGCGGGAGGATCCTACAATGAGCAGTTCTTC. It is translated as CASSRSAGGSYNEQFF.

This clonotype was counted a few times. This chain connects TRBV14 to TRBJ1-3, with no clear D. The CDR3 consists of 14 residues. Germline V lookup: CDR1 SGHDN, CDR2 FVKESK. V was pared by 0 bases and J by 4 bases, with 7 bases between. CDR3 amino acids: CASSQETSGNTIYF. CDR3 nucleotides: TGTGCCAGCAGCCAAGAAACATCAGGAAACACCATATATTTT.

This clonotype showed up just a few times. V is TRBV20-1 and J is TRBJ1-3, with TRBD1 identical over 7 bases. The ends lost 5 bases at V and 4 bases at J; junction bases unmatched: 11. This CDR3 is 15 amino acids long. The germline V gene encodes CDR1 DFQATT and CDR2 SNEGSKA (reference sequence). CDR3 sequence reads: CSAFAAGQLGNTIYF. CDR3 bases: TGCAGTGCTTTTGCTGCGGGACAGCTAGGAAACACCATATATTTT.

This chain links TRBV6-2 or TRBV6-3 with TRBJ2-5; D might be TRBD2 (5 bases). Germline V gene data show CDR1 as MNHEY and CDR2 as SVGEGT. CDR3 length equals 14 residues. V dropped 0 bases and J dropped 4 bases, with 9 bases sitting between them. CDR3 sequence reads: CASSYSWRRETQYF. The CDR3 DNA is TGTGCCAGCAGTTACTCGTGGAGGAGAGAGACCCAGTACTTC.

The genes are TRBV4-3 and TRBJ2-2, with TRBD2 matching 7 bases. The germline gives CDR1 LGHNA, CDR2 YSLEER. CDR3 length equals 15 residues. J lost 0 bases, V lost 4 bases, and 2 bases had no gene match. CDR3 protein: CASSPGLANTGELFF. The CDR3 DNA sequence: TGCGCCAGCAGCCCTGGACTAGCGAACACCGGGGAGCTGTTTTTT.

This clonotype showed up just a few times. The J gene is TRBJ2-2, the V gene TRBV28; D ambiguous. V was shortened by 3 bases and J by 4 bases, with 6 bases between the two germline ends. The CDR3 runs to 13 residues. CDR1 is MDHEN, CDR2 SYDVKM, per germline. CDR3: CASSLLATGELFF. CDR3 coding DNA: TGTGCCAGCAGTTTGCTGGCCACCGGGGAGCTGTTTTTT.

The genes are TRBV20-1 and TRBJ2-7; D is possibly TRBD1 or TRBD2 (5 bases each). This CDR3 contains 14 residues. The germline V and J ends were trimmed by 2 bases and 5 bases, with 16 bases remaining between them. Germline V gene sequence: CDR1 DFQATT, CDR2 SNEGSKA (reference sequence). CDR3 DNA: TGCAGTGCTAGATTTGGGACCTCAGTGGACGAGCAGTACTTC. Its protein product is CSARFGTSVDEQYF.

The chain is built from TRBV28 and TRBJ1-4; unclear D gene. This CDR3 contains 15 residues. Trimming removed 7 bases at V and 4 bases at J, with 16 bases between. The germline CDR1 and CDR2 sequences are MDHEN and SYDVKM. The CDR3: CASNDPREVNEKLFF. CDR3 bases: TGTGCCAGCAATGACCCTCGGGAGGTTAATGAAAAACTGTTTTTT.

The CDR3 spells CASSLGVSYTGELFF. The CDR3 DNA reads as TGTGCCAGCAGCTTGGGAGTGTCTTACACCGGGGAGCTGTTTTTT. The chain joins TRBV7-3 to TRBJ2-2; tentative D call: TRBD2 (5 bases). CDR3 size: 15 residues. The germline CDR1 and CDR2 sequences are SGHTA and FQGTGA. Between the trimmed V and J ends, which lost 3 bases and 3 bases, there was a span of 11 bases. Filled out from reference TRBV7-3 and TRBJ2-2, the complete variable domain reads GAGVSQTPSNKVTEKGKYVELRCDPISGHTALYWYRQSLGQGPEFLIYFQGTGAADDSGLPNDRFFAVRPEGSVSTLKIQRTERGDSAVYLCASSLGVSYTGELFFGEGSRLTVL.

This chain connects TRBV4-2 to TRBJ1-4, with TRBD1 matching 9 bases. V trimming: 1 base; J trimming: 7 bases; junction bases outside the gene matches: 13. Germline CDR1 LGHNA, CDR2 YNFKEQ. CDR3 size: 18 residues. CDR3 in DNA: TGTGCCAGCAGCCAAGCGGACAGGGGAACTTCGGGTGGTGAAAAACTGTTTTTT. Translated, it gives CASSQADRGTSGGEKLFF.

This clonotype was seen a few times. The CDR3 loop is CASSPRTSGSSYNEQFF. Written as DNA, the CDR3 is TGTGCCAGCAGCCCCAGGACTAGCGGGAGCTCCTACAATGAGCAGTTCTTC. The rearrangement joins TRBV7-2 to TRBJ2-1, with 13 bases fitting TRBD2. Germline V gene data show CDR1 as SGHTA and CDR2 as FQGNSA. After removal of 5 bases from V and 0 bases from J, the junction contained 4 bases not matched to a gene. This CDR3 comprises 17 residues.

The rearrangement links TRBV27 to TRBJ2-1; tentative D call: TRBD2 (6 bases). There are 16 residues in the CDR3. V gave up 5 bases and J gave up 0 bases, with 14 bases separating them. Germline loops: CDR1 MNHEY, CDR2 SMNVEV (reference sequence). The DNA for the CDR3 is TGTGCCAGCAGTCCCGGAGCGGGCATCTCCTACAATGAGCAGTTCTTC. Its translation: CASSPGAGISYNEQFF.

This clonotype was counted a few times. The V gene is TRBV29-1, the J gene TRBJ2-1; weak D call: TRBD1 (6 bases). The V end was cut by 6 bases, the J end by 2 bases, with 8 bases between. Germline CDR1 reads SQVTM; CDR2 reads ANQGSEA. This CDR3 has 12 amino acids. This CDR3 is CSVTGPYNEQFF. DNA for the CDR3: TGCAGCGTGACAGGACCCTACAATGAGCAGTTCTTC.

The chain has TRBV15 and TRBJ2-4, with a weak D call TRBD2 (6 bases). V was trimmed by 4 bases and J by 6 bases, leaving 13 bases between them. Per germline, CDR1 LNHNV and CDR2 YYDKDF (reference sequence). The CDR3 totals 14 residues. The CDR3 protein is CATSNRDFINIQYF. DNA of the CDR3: TGTGCCACCAGCAATAGGGACTTTATAAACATTCAGTACTTC.

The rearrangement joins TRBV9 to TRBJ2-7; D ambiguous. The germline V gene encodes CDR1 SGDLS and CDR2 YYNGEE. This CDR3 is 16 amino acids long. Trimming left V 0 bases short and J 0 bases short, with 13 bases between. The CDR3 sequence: CASSVGSLGSSYEQYF. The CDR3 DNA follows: TGTGCCAGCAGCGTAGGGTCCCTGGGTAGCTCCTACGAGCAGTACTTC.

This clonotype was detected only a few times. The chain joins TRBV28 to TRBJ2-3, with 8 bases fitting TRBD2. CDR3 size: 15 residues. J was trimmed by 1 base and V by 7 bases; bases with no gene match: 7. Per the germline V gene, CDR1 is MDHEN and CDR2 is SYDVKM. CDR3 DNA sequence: TGTGCCAGCAACGGGAAGACTAGCGGCACAGATACGCAGTATTTT. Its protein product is CASNGKTSGTDTQYF.

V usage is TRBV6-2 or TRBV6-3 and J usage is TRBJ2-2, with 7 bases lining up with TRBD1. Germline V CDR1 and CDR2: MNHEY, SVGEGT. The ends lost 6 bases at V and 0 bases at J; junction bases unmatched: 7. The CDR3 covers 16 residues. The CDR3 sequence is CASRDWDRSNTGELFF. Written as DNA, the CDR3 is TGTGCCAGCAGAGACTGGGACAGATCGAACACCGGGGAGCTGTTTTTT.

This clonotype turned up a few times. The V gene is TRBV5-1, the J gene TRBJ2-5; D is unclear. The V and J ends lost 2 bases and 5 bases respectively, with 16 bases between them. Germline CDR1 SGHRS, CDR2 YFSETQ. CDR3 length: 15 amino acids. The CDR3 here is CASSLAGPPGETQYF. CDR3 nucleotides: TGCGCCAGCAGCTTAGCAGGCCCACCCGGGGAGACCCAGTACTTC. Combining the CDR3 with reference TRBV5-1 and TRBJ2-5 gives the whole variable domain KAGVTQTPRYLIKTRGQQVTLSCSPISGHRSVSWYQQTPGQGLQFLFEYFSETQRNKGNFPGRFSGRQFSNSRSEMNVSTLELGDSALYLCASSLAGPPGETQYFGPGTRLLVL.